This T cell receptor beta chain was identified in a study of blood T cell repertoires in COVID-19. The germline V gene encodes CDR1 MDHEN and CDR2 SYDVKM. V was clipped by 3 bases and J by 8 bases; unmatched bases: 10. The CDR3 has 15 residues. Generated by immunoSEQ multiplex PCR, the TCRdb table keeps only in-frame clones and is missing some. The table lists 200,000 to 250,000 clones, approximately 83% of them singletons, with approximately 7.4% in the top ten. The sequencing sample was made of peripheral blood. This sequence joins TRBV28 and TRBJ1-2; 9 bases align to TRBD1. This receptor was obtained from a woman aged 50 to 65 with acute or convalescent COVID-19. CDR3 nucleotide sequence: TGTGCCAGCAGTTTCCCACAGGGGGCGCGGCAGGGCTACACCTTC. Its translation: CASSFPQGARQGYTF.